A single sample gave rise to the 27 T cell receptor beta chains below, sequenced in a study of blood T cell repertoires in COVID-19. The repertoire was sequenced with immunoSEQ multiplex PCR; TCRdb's copy has only in-frame clones and lacks some. The table lists under 150,000 clones, about 85% of them singletons. The sequenced sample consisted of peripheral blood. Receptors were obtained from a man aged 70-80 years with acute or convalescent COVID-19.

The V and J genes are TRBV21-1 and TRBJ2-7; TRBD1 was called by the table and not checked on the DNA. TRBV21-1 is labeled a pseudogene. The CDR3 totals 16 residues. The CDR3 sequence is CASSPLAGTGGSEQYF. The DNA of the CDR3 is TGTGCCAGCAGCCCCCTTGCCGGGACAGGGGGAAGCGAGCAGTACTTC.

V and J are TRBV5-1 and TRBJ1-4; D uncertain. The CDR3 runs 14 residues. CDR1 and CDR2 (germline): SGHRS, YFSETQ. With 2 bases removed from V and 2 bases from J, the gap between germline ends came to 7 bases. Here the CDR3 reads CASSLSLTNEKLFF. CDR3 DNA sequence: TGCGCCAGCAGCTTAAGCCTGACTAATGAAAAACTGTTTTTT.

About this clone: Mismatch with germline at one junction end may stem from a read error. This rearrangement joins TRBV6-1 to TRBJ1-3, with D possibly TRBD1 on 5 matching bases. This CDR3 contains 15 residues. The V gene's germline CDR1 is MNHNS and CDR2 SASEGT. The CDR3 sequence is CASSEALGTGSTIYF. CDR3 nucleotide sequence: TGTGCCAGCAGTGAAGCGCTTGGGACTGGAAGCACCATATATTTT.

This clone was observed a single time. The chain carries TRBV20-1 and TRBJ2-7; the D gene is possibly TRBD1 (6 bases). The CDR3 totals 14 residues. V was trimmed by 3 bases and J by 3 bases, leaving 15 bases between them. Germline V CDR1 and CDR2: DFQATT, SNEGSKA (reference sequence). CDR3 in amino acids: CSASGMPRGYEQYF. CDR3 bases: TGCAGTGCTAGTGGGATGCCCAGGGGCTACGAGCAGTACTTC.

The gene calls are TRBV25-1 and TRBJ1-1; no clear D gene. Deletions cut 6 bases from V and 1 base from J, with 3 bases between. CDR1 is MGHDK, CDR2 SYGVNS, per germline. The CDR3 consists of 11 residues. The CDR3 region has the DNA TGTGCCAGCAGACAGAACACTGAAGCTTTCTTT. Translated, it gives CASRQNTEAFF.

This chain uses TRBV9 with TRBJ1-1, with D possibly matching TRBD1 (6 bases). CDR3 length equals 13 residues. Germline V lookup: CDR1 SGDLS, CDR2 YYNGEE. V was shortened by 3 bases and J by 10 bases, with 16 bases between the two germline ends. CDR3 residues: CASSELTGSAAFF. The CDR3 nucleotides read TGTGCCAGCAGCGAACTTACAGGGTCAGCAGCTTTCTTT.

About this clone itself: This may arise from a read error, as a much more abundant clone is one base away. The chain carries TRBV11-1 and TRBJ1-1; a possible D gene is TRBD1 (6 bases). Germline CDR1 reads SGHAT; CDR2 reads FQDESV (reference sequence). Trimming took off 6 bases at V and 1 base at J, with 9 bases between the two ends. CDR3 length: 13 amino acids. The chain's CDR3 is CASSAQGNTEAFF. DNA of the CDR3: TGTGCCAGCAGTGCACAGGGGAACACTGAAGCTTTCTTT. Together with reference TRBV11-1 and TRBJ1-1, the CDR3 gives the full variable domain: EAEVAQSPRYKITEKSQAVAFWCDPISGHATLYWYRQILGQGPELLVQFQDESVVDDSQLPKDRFSAERLKGVDSTLKIQPAELGDSAMYLCASSAQGNTEAFFGQGTRLTVV.

A single count supports this clone. This sequence joins TRBV11-2 and TRBJ2-7, with TRBD1 as a possible D gene (5 bases). Germline values: CDR1 SGHAT, CDR2 FQNNGV. The V gene lost 1 base and the J gene lost 3 bases, with 10 bases spanning the gap. The CDR3 consists of 14 residues. In nucleotides, the CDR3 is TGTGCCAGCAGCTTAGCAGGACAATTCTACGAGCAGTACTTC. Translation: CASSLAGQFYEQYF.

The chain uses TRBV6-5 and TRBJ2-3; TRBD1 aligns across 10 bases. With 5 bases clipped from V and 11 bases from J, the junction kept 7 bases outside the gene matches. Germline values: CDR1 MNHEY, CDR2 SVGAGI. This CDR3 has 13 amino acids. The CDR3 DNA follows: TGTGCCAGCAGTCCTCGGGACAGGGGAAGGCAGTATTTT. It yields the protein CASSPRDRGRQYF.

V usage is TRBV6-1 and J usage is TRBJ2-7, with 10 nucleotides matching TRBD1. The V segment lost 3 bases and the J segment 8 bases; nucleotides outside the gene matches: 13. This CDR3 region has 16 residues. Germline-derived CDR1 and CDR2 are MNHNS and SASEGT. As DNA, the CDR3 is TGTGCCAGCAGTGATGATCGGGACAGGGGAATAGTCAAGCAGTACTTC. Its translation is CASSDDRDRGIVKQYF.

The chain uses TRBV18 and TRBJ2-1; TRBD1 aligns across 7 bases. This CDR3 has 15 residues. With V trimmed by 5 bases and J by 2 bases, 6 bases remained unmatched. From germline, CDR1 is KGHSH and CDR2 LQKENI. The CDR3 DNA is TGTGCCAGCTCATCGGGACAGATTACCTACAATGAGCAGTTCTTC. Amino acids: CASSSGQITYNEQFF.

The rearrangement links TRBV7-2 to TRBJ1-2; a weak D match, TRBD1 (6 bases). CDR1 is SGHTA and CDR2 is FQGNSA in the germline V gene. Trimming took off 8 bases at V and 6 bases at J, with 13 bases between the two ends. This CDR3 has 12 amino acids. CDR3 nucleotides: TGTGCCAGCGGCCTTAACAGGGATGGCTACACCTTC. Translating gives CASGLNRDGYTF.

The chain carries TRBV15 and TRBJ1-3, with 7 bases lining up with TRBD1. The CDR3 runs to 14 residues. J gave up 8 bases and V 1 base, and 5 bases lay outside the gene matches. Germline V gene lookup returns CDR1 LNHNV and CDR2 YYDKDF (reference sequence). CDR3 sequence reads: CATSRVFQGDTIYF. DNA of the CDR3: TGTGCCACCAGCAGAGTTTTCCAGGGGGACACCATATATTTT.

The chain carries TRBV3-1 (or the pseudogene TRBV3-2) and TRBJ1-2; D is undetermined. The ends were cut back, 1 base at V and 8 bases at J, with 11 bases in the middle. Germline V lookup: CDR1 LGHDT, CDR2 YNNKEL (reference sequence). CDR3 size: 13 residues. This chain's CDR3 is CASSQGIAGGYTF. CDR3 nucleotide sequence: TGTGCCAGCAGCCAAGGCATAGCTGGAGGCTACACCTTC.

The chain couples TRBV5-6 to TRBJ1-5; the D is unclear. The CDR3 has 12 amino acids. The germline V gene encodes CDR1 SGHDT and CDR2 YYEEEE. V was shortened by 0 bases and J by 11 bases, with 9 bases between the two germline ends. Here the CDR3 DNA reads TGTGCCAGCAGCTTGGCCGAGGGAGCCCAGCATTTT. This gives the protein CASSLAEGAQHF.

The rearrangement joins TRBV6-5 to TRBJ1-2; perhaps TRBD1 as D (5 bases). This CDR3 spans 10 amino acids. Looked up from germline, CDR1 is MNHEY and CDR2 is SVGAGI. Trimming cost V 10 bases and J 7 bases, with 10 bases left between them. The CDR3, as DNA: TGTGCCACCAGGGTAGTTGGCTACACCTTC. This encodes CATRVVGYTF.

This clone has only a few counts. Written as DNA, the CDR3 is TGTGCCAGCAAACCGGGACAGCGAAACGCCAATTCTATCTCTGGAAACACCATATATTTT. Amino acid sequence: CASKPGQRNANSISGNTIYF. The chain has TRBV27 and TRBJ1-3; TRBD1 agrees at 7 bases. V was clipped by 7 bases and J by 0 bases; unmatched bases: 21. Germline assignment: CDR1 MNHEY and CDR2 SMNVEV (reference sequence). This CDR3 has 20 residues.

J is TRBJ2-7 and V is TRBV6-5, with 7 bases fitting TRBD1. V shed 7 bases, J shed 0 bases, and the junction held 6 bases outside the gene matches. Germline assignment: CDR1 MNHEY and CDR2 SVGAGI. The CDR3 contains 14 residues. The CDR3 sequence: CASMFRDSSYEQYF. The DNA for the CDR3 is TGTGCCAGCATGTTCCGGGACAGCTCCTACGAGCAGTACTTC.

This sequence joins TRBV19 and TRBJ2-1; TRBD1 agrees at 7 bases. Germline V gene sequence: CDR1 LNHDA, CDR2 SQIVND (reference sequence). The CDR3 consists of 14 residues. V trimming: 5 bases; J trimming: 4 bases; junction bases outside the gene matches: 5. For the CDR3, the DNA is TGTGCCAGTAGTTCGGGACAGATTTACAATGAGCAGTTCTTC. Protein sequence: CASSSGQIYNEQFF.

The CDR3 here is CASSLRLADQSQFF. In DNA form, the CDR3 reads TGTGCCAGCAGCTTACGACTAGCGGACCAATCGCAGTTCTTC. The genes are TRBV7-8 and TRBJ2-1, with 9 bases matching TRBD2. Germline lookup yields CDR1 SGHVS and CDR2 FQNEAQ. The CDR3 extends over 14 amino acids. Losses at the gene ends were 2 bases for V and 12 bases for J; bases not matched to a gene: 8.

This clone has only a few counts. V is TRBV4-1 and J is TRBJ1-3; 7 bases are shared with TRBD1. The CDR3 contains 16 residues. V shed 3 bases and J 0 bases; nucleotides not matched to a gene: 5. Germline-derived CDR1 and CDR2 are MGHRA and YSYEKL. The DNA for the CDR3 is TGCGCCAGCAGCCAGGCTGGACAGGTCTCTGGAAACACCATATATTTT. Translating it yields CASSQAGQVSGNTIYF.

The chain employs TRBV28 and TRBJ1-2, with a possible D match to TRBD1 (6 bases). The CDR3 loop spans 15 amino acids. Trimming cost V 5 bases and J 0 bases, with 13 bases left between them. Germline CDR1 MDHEN, CDR2 SYDVKM. In nucleotides, the CDR3 is TGTGCCAGCAGTAAACCCAGGACAGCTAACTATGGCTACACCTTC. Its protein is CASSKPRTANYGYTF.

The chain couples TRBV9 to TRBJ1-1; unclear D gene. Germline CDR1 reads SGDLS; CDR2 reads YYNGEE. This CDR3 is built from 14 residues. The V gene lost 0 bases and the J gene lost 1 base, with 7 bases spanning the gap. For the CDR3, the DNA is TGTGCCAGCAGCGTAGCTACAGCGAACACTGAAGCTTTCTTT. Translation gives CASSVATANTEAFF.

This clone came up a few times. The chain uses TRBV7-3 and TRBJ2-1; TRBD2 matches 10 bases. V lost 5 bases and J lost 9; bases outside the gene matches: 7. This CDR3 has 14 residues. Germline CDR1 reads SGHTA; CDR2 reads FQGTGA. The chain's CDR3 is CASSISGGQGEQFF. CDR3 coding DNA: TGTGCCAGCAGCATTAGCGGGGGGCAGGGTGAGCAGTTCTTC. The complete variable domain, with remaining parts taken from reference TRBV7-3 and TRBJ2-1, reads GAGVSQTPSNKVTEKGKYVELRCDPISGHTALYWYRQSLGQGPEFLIYFQGTGAADDSGLPNDRFFAVRPEGSVSTLKIQRTERGDSAVYLCASSISGGQGEQFFGPGTRLTVL.

This chain links TRBV5-1 with TRBJ1-2; possible D gene TRBD1, 6 bases. V was cut by 0 bases and J by 7 bases, with 13 bases left in between. Germline values: CDR1 SGHRS, CDR2 YFSETQ. The CDR3 runs to 14 residues. The CDR3 nucleotides are TGCGCCAGCAGCTTGGGTCGGCAGGGGCTTGGCTACACCTTC. Amino acids: CASSLGRQGLGYTF.

This clone was seen repeatedly, ten times or more. The chain joins TRBV29-1 to TRBJ1-2, with 8 nucleotides matching TRBD1. V lost 7 bases, J lost 6 bases, and 7 bases stayed unmatched. The germline V gene has CDR1 SQVTM and CDR2 ANQGSEA. The CDR3 contains 12 residues. The CDR3 DNA follows: TGCAGCGCGAAAGGACAGGGTGATGGCTACACCTTC. This codes for CSAKGQGDGYTF.

The gene calls are TRBV27 and TRBJ2-7, with 8 bases aligning to TRBD1. Germline V gives CDR1 MNHEY, CDR2 SMNVEV (reference sequence). This CDR3 comprises 14 residues. J lost 6 bases, V lost 5 bases, and 9 bases had no gene match. Written as DNA, the CDR3 is TGTGCCAGCAGTCTCCGACAGGGGATCCGCGAGCAGTACTTC. Translated, it gives CASSLRQGIREQYF.